The sequence of this T cell receptor (beta chain) was determined in a study of CD8 T cells in ankylosing spondylitis. The CDR3 has 11 amino acids. Trimming pared 3 bases from V and 8 bases from J, leaving 5 bases between. General observations from the study: Reportedly, disease-linked clones are significantly enriched in ankylosing spondylitis patients' matched synovial fluid. Reports of some motif variants in reactive arthritis synovial fluid and blood predate this one. A TCR beta motif of about 8 highly homologous variants appeared characteristic of ankylosing spondylitis blood.

This clonotype was detected a few times. Its matching antigen is unknown. Preparation of TCR beta libraries was done by quantitative 5'-RACE with molecular barcodes. TCRdb re-called the 5' RACE reads through MiXCR, storing one row per CDR3 protein. This table holds fewer than 350,000 distinct CDR3 sequences, 11% found once. The rearrangement uses TRBV12-3 or TRBV12-4 and TRBJ1-3; D is undetermined. Sequencing was carried out using blood, either unsorted or a sorted T cell fraction (not recorded which). The TCR originated in a female donor with ankylosing spondylitis or in good health (not recorded which). In DNA, the CDR3 is TGTGCCAGCAGTTTGGGTGACACCATATATTTT. As protein: CASSLGDTIYF.